This entry features one TCR beta chain sequence. What it recognizes is unknown. The ends lost 7 bases at V and 6 bases at J; junction bases unmatched: 8. Germline V gene data show CDR1 as MDHEN and CDR2 as SYDVKM. CDR3 size: 13 residues. This sample is part of a study of shared clonotypes between healthy human individuals. The study, taken as a whole, reports: Estimated richness values were generally larger in naive subsets than in memory subsets.

In the original analysis: Sequence data from immunoSEQ were junction-only and lacked quality scores; consequently, filtering differed. Sequenced by immunoSEQ multiplex PCR; TCRdb stores in-frame clones only, minus some. D and trimming come from the DNA, and the V and J calls and clone size come from that table. In the table there are 780,000 or so clones, roughly 72% of which are singletons. The chain combines TRBV28 with TRBJ2-7; 8 bases line up with TRBD1. This TCR was recovered from a woman younger than 45 in good health. Sequencing was performed on memory CD4+ T cells sorted from blood. Indicated subset: CD45RA-negative fraction. The CDR3 is CASTRTGLGEQYF. DNA of the CDR3: TGTGCCAGCACCCGGACAGGGCTCGGCGAGCAGTACTTC. The complete variable domain, with remaining parts taken from reference TRBV28 and TRBJ2-7, reads DVKVTQSSRYLVKRTGEKVFLECVQDMDHENMFWYRQDPGLGLRLIYFSYDVKMKEKGDIPEGYSVSREKKERFSLILESASTNQTSMYLCASTRTGLGEQYFGPGTRLTVT.